These 28 T cell receptor beta chains came from one sample sequenced in a study of human thymus T cells. Thymus specimens were resections from corrective heart surgery. Assay: immunoSEQ multiplex PCR; the TCRdb copy retains only in-frame clones and omits some. The sample consists of 86,000 or so clones, 90% to 97% of them appearing once. Input material: thymus tissue. Every receptor here comes from a boy in the first two years of life with a congenital heart defect but otherwise immunologically healthy.

The V gene is TRBV30, the J gene TRBJ1-4; a possible D gene is TRBD1 (5 bases). This CDR3 contains 14 residues. Trimming pared 3 bases from V and 8 bases from J, leaving 16 bases between. Germline values: CDR1 GTSNPN, CDR2 SVGIG (reference sequence). The CDR3 DNA is TGTGCCTGGAGGGGGTGGGCGGGGGACGAAAAACTGTTTTTT. Encoded protein: CAWRGWAGDEKLFF. The full variable domain, its missing parts supplied by reference TRBV30 and TRBJ1-4, is SQTIHQWPATLVQPVGSPLSLECTVEGTSNPNLYWYRQAAGRGLQLLFYSVGIGQISSEVPQNLSASRPQDRQFILSSKKLLLSDSGFYLCAWRGWAGDEKLFFGSGTQLSVL.

This clone was counted once. The V gene is TRBV2, the J gene TRBJ2-1; D gene unclear. V gave up 2 bases and J gave up 11 bases, with 10 bases separating them. The CDR3 is made up of 12 amino acids. CDR1 and CDR2 (germline): SNHLY, FYNNEI. CDR3 sequence (DNA): TGTGCCAGCAGTGAAACCAGGAATAAGCAGTTCTTC. It specifies CASSETRNKQFF.

The CDR3 DNA reads as TGTGCCAGCAGTTGCCGGGACAGGGGCCATTATGGCTACACCTTC. Its protein product is CASSCRDRGHYGYTF. This chain connects TRBV28 to TRBJ1-2, with 10 bases lining up with TRBD1. Germline lookup yields CDR1 MDHEN and CDR2 SYDVKM. The CDR3 runs to 15 residues. Trimming cost V 4 bases and J 5 bases; bases outside gene matches: 7.

This chain connects TRBV5-1 to TRBJ2-7; TRBD1 matches at 9 bases. The CDR3 contains 16 residues. The germline V gene encodes CDR1 SGHRS and CDR2 YFSETQ. The junction had 15 bases not matched to a gene; V was cut back by 4 bases and J by 7 bases. CDR3 loop: CASSTPSGQGKGEQYF. CDR3 coding DNA: TGCGCCAGCAGCACACCCTCGGGACAGGGTAAGGGGGAGCAGTACTTC.

V usage is TRBV27 and J usage is TRBJ2-2; no clear D. V was cut by 5 bases and J by 2 bases, with 9 bases left in between. Germline lookup yields CDR1 MNHEY and CDR2 SMNVEV (reference sequence). The CDR3 spans 14 residues. The CDR3 spells CASSKKLNTGELFF. The DNA for the CDR3 is TGTGCCAGCAGTAAGAAACTAAACACCGGGGAGCTGTTTTTT.

The chain uses TRBV2 and TRBJ2-2; TRBD2 aligns across 10 bases. Germline lookup yields CDR1 SNHLY and CDR2 FYNNEI. The CDR3 contains 14 residues. V gave up 11 bases and J gave up 5 bases; unmatched junction bases: 8. CDR3 region: CAGKSGRETGELFF. CDR3 coding DNA: TGTGCCGGAAAGAGCGGGAGGGAGACCGGGGAGCTGTTTTTT.

The rearrangement joins TRBV27 to TRBJ1-1, with TRBD1 matching 10 bases. This CDR3 spans 17 amino acids. The J segment lost 0 bases and the V segment lost 3 bases, leaving 7 bases of the junction unmatched. CDR1 and CDR2 (germline): MNHEY, SMNVEV (reference sequence). The CDR3 DNA sequence: TGTGCCAGCAGTTTGGGACAGGGGAGGATGATGAACACTGAAGCTTTCTTT. It yields the protein CASSLGQGRMMNTEAFF.

The V call is TRBV6-1, the J call TRBJ1-5; TRBD1 is a possible D gene (6 bases). With 4 bases removed from V and 2 bases from J, the gap between germline ends came to 12 bases. Germline V lookup: CDR1 MNHNS, CDR2 SASEGT. CDR3 length equals 15 residues. The CDR3 sequence is CASSADGQRNQPQHF. The CDR3 DNA reads TGTGCCAGCAGTGCCGACGGACAGCGCAATCAGCCCCAGCATTTT.

The chain has TRBV11-2 and TRBJ1-3; possibly TRBD1 for D (6 bases). The germline gives CDR1 SGHAT, CDR2 FQNNGV. The CDR3 spans 16 residues. Trimming removed 1 base from V and 0 bases from J, with 10 bases in between. The CDR3, as DNA: TGTGCCAGCAGCTTAGGGGACACCGACTCTGGAAACACCATATATTTT. Translation gives CASSLGDTDSGNTIYF. The entire variable domain, with the rest obtained from reference TRBV11-2 and TRBJ1-3, is as follows: EAGVAQSPRYKIIEKRQSVAFWCNPISGHATLYWYQQILGQGPKLLIQFQNNGVVDDSQLPKDRFSAERLKGVDSTLKIQPAKLEDSAVYLCASSLGDTDSGNTIYFGEGSWLTVV.

The rearrangement links TRBV7-2 to TRBJ2-5; 7 nucleotides line up with TRBD2. The V gene end was trimmed by 5 bases and the J gene end by 2 bases; junction bases not matched to a gene: 5. Germline CDR1 is SGHTA and CDR2 is FQGNSA. This CDR3 contains 14 residues. CDR3 in amino acids: CASSPPSGQETQYF. CDR3 coding DNA: TGTGCCAGCAGCCCCCCTAGCGGACAAGAGACCCAGTACTTC. Full variable domain (outside the CDR3, taken from reference TRBV7-2 and TRBJ2-5): GAGVSQSPSNKVTEKGKDVELRCDPISGHTALYWYRQSLGQGLEFLIYFQGNSAPDKSGLPSDRFSAERTGGSVSTLTIQRTQQEDSAVYLCASSPPSGQETQYFGPGTRLLVL.

The chain has TRBV5-1 and TRBJ2-2, with D tentatively TRBD2 (5 bases). Germline V lookup: CDR1 SGHRS, CDR2 YFSETQ. The CDR3 spans 18 residues. Trimming removed 0 bases at V and 4 bases at J, with 19 bases between. The CDR3 DNA sequence: TGCGCCAGCAGCTTGGGGCCGCCGGGCCTCCGGGGCACCGGGGAGCTGTTTTTT. Amino acids: CASSLGPPGLRGTGELFF.

This chain links TRBV19 with TRBJ2-7; 9 bases fit TRBD1. V was clipped by 5 bases and J by 5 bases; unmatched bases: 16. From germline, CDR1 is LNHDA and CDR2 SQIVND (reference sequence). This CDR3 region has 17 residues. The CDR3 spells CASSSNTNGTGMHEQYF. The CDR3 nucleotides read TGTGCCAGTAGTTCAAACACGAACGGGACAGGGATGCACGAGCAGTACTTC.

This sequence joins TRBV2 and TRBJ1-4; no definite D call. Trimming cost V 5 bases and J 6 bases, with 22 bases left between them. The CDR3 contains 17 residues. Per the germline V gene, CDR1 is SNHLY and CDR2 is FYNNEI. The CDR3, as DNA: TGTGCCAGCAGTTCCTACCCGGGCCCTCGACGCGATGAAAAACTGTTTTTT. Amino acid sequence: CASSSYPGPRRDEKLFF.

This rearrangement joins TRBV2 to TRBJ2-7; 9 positions match TRBD2. The CDR3 spans 14 residues. V gave up 6 bases and J gave up 2 bases; unmatched junction bases: 5. CDR1 and CDR2 (germline): SNHLY, FYNNEI. Here the CDR3 DNA reads TGTGCCAGCAGCGCCGGGACTAGCCCCTACGAGCAGTACTTC. Translated: CASSAGTSPYEQYF.

This chain uses TRBV7-3 with TRBJ1-2, with TRBD1 matching 9 bases. This CDR3 is 18 amino acids long. Germline V CDR1 and CDR2: SGHTA, FQGTGA. Trimming cost V 2 bases and J 7 bases; bases outside gene matches: 17. This chain's CDR3 is CASSLAPQAGQGRSGYTF. The CDR3 DNA reads as TGTGCCAGCAGCTTAGCCCCGCAAGCGGGACAGGGTAGATCTGGCTACACCTTC.

The rearrangement joins TRBV10-2 to TRBJ2-3; 7 bases are a match to TRBD2. J lost 5 bases, V lost 0 bases, and 11 bases had no gene match. The germline gives CDR1 WSHSY, CDR2 SAAADI. CDR3 length: 17 amino acids. Written as DNA, the CDR3 is TGCGCCAGCAGTGAGTCCCGGCGGGAGCCAGGTGGAGATACGCAGTATTTT. This gives the protein CASSESRREPGGDTQYF.

The chain has TRBV27 and TRBJ1-6; D possibly corresponds to TRBD1 (6 bases). From germline, CDR1 is MNHEY and CDR2 SMNVEV (reference sequence). Between the trimmed V and J ends, which lost 0 bases and 8 bases, there was a span of 11 bases. CDR3 length equals 15 residues. The DNA for the CDR3 is TGTGCCAGCAGTTTATCTCAGGGGTCCGATTCACCCCTCCACTTT. The encoded protein is CASSLSQGSDSPLHF.

This chain connects TRBV5-4 to TRBJ2-1; 14 bases are shared with TRBD2. The CDR3 length is 17 residues. Germline-derived CDR1 and CDR2 are SGHNT and YYREEE (reference sequence). Germline trimming cut 3 bases from V and 12 bases from J; bases unmatched to any gene: 14. In nucleotides, the CDR3 is TGTGCCAGCAGCTCGCGGCGGGGACTAGCGGGAGTTGTAGGGCAGTTCTTC. Residues: CASSSRRGLAGVVGQFF.

This sequence joins TRBV5-3 and TRBJ2-6; 8 bases are a match to TRBD1. Being an ORF, TRBV5-3 has a function that is uncertain. The ends lost 4 bases at V and 0 bases at J; junction bases unmatched: 9. CDR3 size: 18 residues. The CDR3: CARSPRQGILSGANVLTF. The CDR3 nucleotides read TGTGCCAGAAGCCCCAGACAGGGGATTCTCTCTGGGGCCAACGTCCTGACTTTC.

The table lists this clone with a count of one. The chain is built from TRBV27 and TRBJ2-1; 7 nucleotides agree with TRBD1. The CDR3 totals 15 residues. Germline V gives CDR1 MNHEY, CDR2 SMNVEV (reference sequence). V trimming: 5 bases; J trimming: 1 base; junction bases outside the gene matches: 5. This CDR3 reads CASSTRDRSYNEQFF. The CDR3 nucleotides read TGTGCCAGCAGTACCCGGGACAGATCCTACAATGAGCAGTTCTTC.

The V gene is TRBV7-9, the J gene TRBJ2-5, with 8 bases identical to TRBD1. J lost 5 bases, V lost 4 bases, and 15 bases had no gene match. CDR1 and CDR2 from the germline V gene are SEHNR and FQNEAQ (reference sequence). The CDR3 consists of 17 residues. The DNA for the CDR3 is TGTGCCAGCAGCTCACCACGATCCCAGGGGGCGGGGGAGACCCAGTACTTC. Its translation: CASSSPRSQGAGETQYF.

There are a few counts of this clone. The chain carries TRBV28 and TRBJ2-7, with 8 bases matching TRBD1. V was pared by 6 bases and J by 2 bases, with 3 bases of the junction left unmatched. The CDR3 extends over 13 amino acids. Germline loops: CDR1 MDHEN, CDR2 SYDVKM. The CDR3 region has the DNA TGTGCCAGCAGCTCGACAGGGGCCTACGAGCAGTACTTC. Translating it yields CASSSTGAYEQYF.

The CDR3 DNA is TGTGCCAGCAGCGTAGAAGCGGGGGGGCGAACAGATACGCAGTATTTT. It specifies CASSVEAGGRTDTQYF. The chain has TRBV9 and TRBJ2-3, with 10 bases identical to TRBD2. V lost 0 bases, J lost 3 bases, and 4 bases stayed unmatched. CDR3 size: 16 residues. From germline, CDR1 is SGDLS and CDR2 YYNGEE. Together with reference TRBV9 and TRBJ2-3, the CDR3 gives the full variable domain: DSGVTQTPKHLITATGQRVTLRCSPRSGDLSVYWYQQSLDQGLQFLIQYYNGEERAKGNILERFSAQQFPDLHSELNLSSLELGDSALYFCASSVEAGGRTDTQYFGPGTRLTVL.

DNA of the CDR3: TGTGCCAGCAACCCCATTTCGACTAAACTGGGGACTGAAGCTTTCTTT. Its translation is CASNPISTKLGTEAFF. The chain uses TRBV5-6 and TRBJ1-1; D not resolved. The germline V gene has CDR1 SGHDT and CDR2 YYEEEE. V lost 6 bases and J lost 5, with 23 bases in between. The CDR3 length is 16 residues.

V is TRBV7-9 and J is TRBJ1-1, with D unclear. Germline V gives CDR1 SEHNR, CDR2 FQNEAQ (reference sequence). Trimming removed 1 base at V and 3 bases at J, with 18 bases between. The CDR3 is 17 amino acids. CDR3 loop: CASSLVFTAISDTEAFF. CDR3 bases: TGTGCCAGCAGCTTAGTTTTCACCGCCATATCGGACACTGAAGCTTTCTTT. Supplemented by reference TRBV7-9 and TRBJ1-1, the full variable domain reads DTGVSQNPRHKITKRGQNVTFRCDPISEHNRLYWYRQTLGQGPEFLTYFQNEAQLEKSRLLSDRFSAERPKGSFSTLEIQRTEQGDSAMYLCASSLVFTAISDTEAFFGQGTRLTVV.

This chain connects TRBV5-4 to TRBJ1-1; no firm D call. Germline assignment: CDR1 SGHNT and CDR2 YYREEE (reference sequence). V lost 1 base, J lost 3 bases, and 10 bases lay in between. The length of the CDR3 is 14 residues. Here the CDR3 reads CASSLFRVDTEAFF. As DNA, the CDR3 is TGTGCCAGCAGCTTGTTTAGGGTCGACACTGAAGCTTTCTTT.

The gene calls are TRBV10-2 and TRBJ2-1; 11 bases match TRBD1. In germline, CDR1 is WSHSY, CDR2 SAAADI. Trimming at V came to 6 bases and at J to 8 bases, leaving 6 bases not matched to a gene. The CDR3 sequence is 14 residues long. This CDR3 reads CASRRDRGIDEQFF. In nucleotides, the CDR3 is TGCGCCAGCAGGAGGGACAGGGGGATCGATGAGCAGTTCTTC.

Only one count was recorded for this clone. This chain's CDR3 is CASSRVHNEKLFF. DNA for the CDR3: TGTGCCAGCAGCCGAGTCCATAATGAAAAACTGTTTTTT. The rearrangement links TRBV7-2 to TRBJ1-4; no clear D. Per germline, CDR1 SGHTA and CDR2 FQGNSA. V lost 5 bases, J lost 4 bases, and 8 bases lay in between. CDR3 length: 13 amino acids.